The clone carrying this TCR beta chain was observed once. The ends lost 1 base at V and 5 bases at J; junction bases unmatched: 7. This CDR3 spans 15 amino acids. Germline V lookup: CDR1 LGHDT, CDR2 YNNKEL (reference sequence). Under the authors' procedure: Amplification from reference gene primers served as the basis for estimated nucleated cell counts. Only in-frame clones appear in the TCRdb table, and some are missing; sequencing was by immunoSEQ multiplex PCR. Clone size and the V and J calls come from that table; the DNA yielded D and trimming. The table lists 45,000 to 55,000 clones, around 90% of them singletons. The sample belongs to a study of blood T cell repertoires in COVID-19. Study summary: COVID-19 samples, acute and convalescent, were from the United States, Italy and Spain. T cells, B-cell-depleted T cells, or PBMCs provided the cDNA or gDNA that served as material.

The TCR sequence derives from a man in his fifties or sixties with active COVID-19. The V and J genes are TRBV3-1 (or the pseudogene TRBV3-2) and TRBJ2-5, with 7 bases matching TRBD2. Sample: peripheral blood. For the CDR3, the DNA is TGTGCCAGCAGCCAAGCGGGGGGTACGGTGGAGACCCAGTACTTC. Protein product: CASSQAGGTVETQYF.